Detailed here is one T cell receptor (beta chain). Its cognate antigen is unknown. This sample stems from a study of monozygotic twins with inflammatory bowel disease. Study-wide results and limits: Compared with healthy co-twins, IBD patients showed reduced TCRbeta repertoire diversity by inverse Simpson.

Eight distinct reactions (per sample) were used to make the cDNA. TCRdb re-called the 5' RACE reads and gives one entry per CDR3 protein, without DNA. The sample spans 150,000 to 200,000 distinct CDR3 sequences; the ten largest clones claim 6.5% to 9%. There are 15 residues in the CDR3. The V gene's germline CDR1 is KGHSH and CDR2 LQKENI. The clonotype originates from a human donor with ulcerative colitis or Crohn's disease, or a healthy co-twin of an affected twin (not recorded which). V gene TRBV18 combines with J gene TRBJ1-1. The sequenced sample was blood. CDR3 loop: CASSPIVALNTEAFF.